Here is one TCR beta chain with its context. The data were obtained in a study of CD8 T cells in Susac syndrome. The V end lost 5 bases, the J end lost 2 bases, and 14 bases lay between the germline ends. The CDR3 is 15 amino acids. Germline V gene data show CDR1 as MGHDK and CDR2 as SYGVNS. The RNA input was about 0.5 to 1 ug, and it was reverse transcribed with random hexamers. TCRdb re-called the immunoSEQ multiplex PCR reads through MiXCR, storing one row per CDR3 protein. The table shows about 180,000 distinct CDR3 sequences, with 95% occurring only once. TCR beta sequencing covered blood CD8+ and CD4+ T cells.

Input material: CD8+ T cells from PBMCs. The clonotype was recovered from a human donor with multiple sclerosis. The chain has TRBV25-1 and TRBJ2-3; D could derive from TRBD1 or TRBD2 (5 bases each). CDR3 coding DNA: TGTGCCAGCAGTCCTGGGCTGGGGACCACAGATACGCAGTATTTT. Its protein is CASSPGLGTTDTQYF.